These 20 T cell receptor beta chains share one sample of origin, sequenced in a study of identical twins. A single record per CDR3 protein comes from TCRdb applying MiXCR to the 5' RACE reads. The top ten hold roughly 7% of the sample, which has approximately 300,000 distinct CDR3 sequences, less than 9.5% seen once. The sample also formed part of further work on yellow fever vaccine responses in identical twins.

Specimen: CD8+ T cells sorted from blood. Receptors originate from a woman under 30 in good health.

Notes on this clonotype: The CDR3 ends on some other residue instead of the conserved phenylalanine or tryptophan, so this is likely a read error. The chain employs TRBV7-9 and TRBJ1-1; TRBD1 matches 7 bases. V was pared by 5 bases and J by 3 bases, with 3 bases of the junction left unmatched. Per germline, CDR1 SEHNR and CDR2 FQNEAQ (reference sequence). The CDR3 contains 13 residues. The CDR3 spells CASSATGDTEAFL. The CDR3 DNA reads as TGTGCCAGCAGCGCCACAGGGGACACTGAAGCTTTCCTT.

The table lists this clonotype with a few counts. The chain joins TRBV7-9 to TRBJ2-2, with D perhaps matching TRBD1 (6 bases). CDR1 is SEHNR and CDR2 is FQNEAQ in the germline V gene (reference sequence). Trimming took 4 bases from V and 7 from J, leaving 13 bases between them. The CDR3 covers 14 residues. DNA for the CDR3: TGTGCCAGCAGCTCGACTGGACAGATCGGGGAGCTGTTTTTT. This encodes CASSSTGQIGELFF.

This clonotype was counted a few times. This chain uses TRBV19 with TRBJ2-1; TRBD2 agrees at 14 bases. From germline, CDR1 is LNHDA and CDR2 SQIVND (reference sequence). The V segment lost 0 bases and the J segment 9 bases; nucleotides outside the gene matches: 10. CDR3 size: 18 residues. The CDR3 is CASSIDLPGLAGEGEQFF. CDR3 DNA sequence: TGTGCCAGTAGTATAGACCTCCCGGGACTAGCGGGAGAAGGTGAGCAGTTCTTC.

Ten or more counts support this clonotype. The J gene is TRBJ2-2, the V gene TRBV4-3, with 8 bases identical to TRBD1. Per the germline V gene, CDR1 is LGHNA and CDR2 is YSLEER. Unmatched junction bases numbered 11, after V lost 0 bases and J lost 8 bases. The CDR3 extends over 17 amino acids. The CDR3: CASSQDRQGSLVGELFF. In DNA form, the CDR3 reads TGCGCCAGCAGCCAAGATCGACAGGGGTCATTGGTAGGGGAGCTGTTTTTT.

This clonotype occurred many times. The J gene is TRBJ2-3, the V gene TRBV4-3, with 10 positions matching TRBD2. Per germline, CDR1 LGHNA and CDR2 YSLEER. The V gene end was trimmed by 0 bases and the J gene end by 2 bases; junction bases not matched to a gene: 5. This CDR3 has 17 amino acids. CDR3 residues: CASSQDLAGVFTDTQYF. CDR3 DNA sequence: TGCGCCAGCAGCCAAGACCTAGCGGGAGTATTCACAGATACGCAGTATTTT.

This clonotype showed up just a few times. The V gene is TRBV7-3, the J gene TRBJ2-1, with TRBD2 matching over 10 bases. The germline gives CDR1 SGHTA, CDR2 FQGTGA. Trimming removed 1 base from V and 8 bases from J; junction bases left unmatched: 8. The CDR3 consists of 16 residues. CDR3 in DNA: TGTGCCAGCAGCTTAAGCAGCGGGGGGGTAGGCGATGAGCAGTTCTTC. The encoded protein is CASSLSSGGVGDEQFF.

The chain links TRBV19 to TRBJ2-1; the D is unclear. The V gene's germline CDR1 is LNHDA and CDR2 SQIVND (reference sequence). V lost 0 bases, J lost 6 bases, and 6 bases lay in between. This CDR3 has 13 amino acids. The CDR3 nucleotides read TGTGCCAGTAGTATAGATCGGGCCAATGAGCAGTTCTTC. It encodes CASSIDRANEQFF. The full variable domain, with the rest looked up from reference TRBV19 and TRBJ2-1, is DGGITQSPKYLFRKEGQNVTLSCEQNLNHDAMYWYRQDPGQGLRLIYYSQIVNDFQKGDIAEGYSVSREKKESFPLTVTSAQKNPTAFYLCASSIDRANEQFFGPGTRLTVL.

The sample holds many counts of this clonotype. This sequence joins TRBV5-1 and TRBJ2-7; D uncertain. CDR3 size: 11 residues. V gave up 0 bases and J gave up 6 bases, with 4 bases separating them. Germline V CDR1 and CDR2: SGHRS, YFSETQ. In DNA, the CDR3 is TGCGCCAGCAGCTTGGGACGCGAGCAGTACTTC. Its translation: CASSLGREQYF.

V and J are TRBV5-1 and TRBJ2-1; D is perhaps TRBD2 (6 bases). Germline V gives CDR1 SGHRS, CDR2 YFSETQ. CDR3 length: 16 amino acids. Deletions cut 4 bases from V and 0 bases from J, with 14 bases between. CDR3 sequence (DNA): TGCGCCAGCAGCAGGATAGGAGGGAGCTCCTACAATGAGCAGTTCTTC. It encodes CASSRIGGSSYNEQFF.

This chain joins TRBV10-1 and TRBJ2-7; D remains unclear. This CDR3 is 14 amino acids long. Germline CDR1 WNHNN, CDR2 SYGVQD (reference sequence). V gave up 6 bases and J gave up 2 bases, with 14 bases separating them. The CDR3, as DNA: TGCGCCAGCAGCTCGGACCGGGTCCCCTACGAGCAGTACTTC. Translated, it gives CASSSDRVPYEQYF.

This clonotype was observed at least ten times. The CDR3 region has the DNA TGCGCCAGCAGCGGCCCCGACAGGGGACCCTACGAGCAGTACTTC. Its translation: CASSGPDRGPYEQYF. The rearrangement links TRBV5-1 to TRBJ2-7, with 8 bases matching TRBD1. The V gene's germline CDR1 is SGHRS and CDR2 YFSETQ. This CDR3 contains 15 residues. The V gene end was trimmed by 4 bases and the J gene end by 2 bases; junction bases not matched to a gene: 8.

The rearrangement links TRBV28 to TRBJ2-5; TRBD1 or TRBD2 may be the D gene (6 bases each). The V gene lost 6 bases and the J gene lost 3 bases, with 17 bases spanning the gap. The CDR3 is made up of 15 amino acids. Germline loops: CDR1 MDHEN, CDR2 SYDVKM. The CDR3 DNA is TGTGCCAGCAGCCACAGGGAGGCCCTGAAAGAGACCCAGTACTTC. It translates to CASSHREALKETQYF.

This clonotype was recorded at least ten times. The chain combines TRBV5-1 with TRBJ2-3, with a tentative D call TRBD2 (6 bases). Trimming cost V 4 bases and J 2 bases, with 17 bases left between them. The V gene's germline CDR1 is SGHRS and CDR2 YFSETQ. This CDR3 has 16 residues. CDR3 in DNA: TGCGCCAGCAGCCGAGGGACTGGCGGAAACACAGATACGCAGTATTTT. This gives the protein CASSRGTGGNTDTQYF.

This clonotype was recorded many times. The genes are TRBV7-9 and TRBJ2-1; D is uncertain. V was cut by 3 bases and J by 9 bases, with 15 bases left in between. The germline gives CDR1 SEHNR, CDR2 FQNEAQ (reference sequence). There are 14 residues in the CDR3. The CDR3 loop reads CASSFMPSWGEQFF. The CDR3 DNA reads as TGTGCCAGCAGCTTTATGCCTAGTTGGGGTGAGCAGTTCTTC.

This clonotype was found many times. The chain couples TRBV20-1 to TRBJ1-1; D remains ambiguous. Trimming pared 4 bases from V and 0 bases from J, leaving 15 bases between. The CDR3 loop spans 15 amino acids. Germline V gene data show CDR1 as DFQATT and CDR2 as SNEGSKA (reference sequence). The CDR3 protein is CSATLQPGLNTEAFF. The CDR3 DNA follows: TGCAGTGCTACACTACAGCCGGGGTTGAACACTGAAGCTTTCTTT.

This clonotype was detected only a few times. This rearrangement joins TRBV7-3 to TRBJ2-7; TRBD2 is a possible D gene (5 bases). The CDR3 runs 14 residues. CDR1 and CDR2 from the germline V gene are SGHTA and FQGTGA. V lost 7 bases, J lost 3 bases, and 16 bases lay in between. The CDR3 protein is CASTLGNSGYEQYF. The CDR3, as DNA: TGTGCCAGCACCCTCGGGAACTCGGGCTACGAGCAGTACTTC. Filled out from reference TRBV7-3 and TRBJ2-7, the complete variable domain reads GAGVSQTPSNKVTEKGKYVELRCDPISGHTALYWYRQSLGQGPEFLIYFQGTGAADDSGLPNDRFFAVRPEGSVSTLKIQRTERGDSAVYLCASTLGNSGYEQYFGPGTRLTVT.

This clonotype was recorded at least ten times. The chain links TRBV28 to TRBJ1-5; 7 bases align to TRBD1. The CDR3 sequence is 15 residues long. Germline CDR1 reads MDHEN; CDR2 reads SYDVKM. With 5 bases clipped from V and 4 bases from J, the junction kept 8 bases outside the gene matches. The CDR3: CASSKQGFGNQPQHF. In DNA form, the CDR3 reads TGTGCCAGCAGTAAACAGGGGTTTGGGAATCAGCCCCAGCATTTT.

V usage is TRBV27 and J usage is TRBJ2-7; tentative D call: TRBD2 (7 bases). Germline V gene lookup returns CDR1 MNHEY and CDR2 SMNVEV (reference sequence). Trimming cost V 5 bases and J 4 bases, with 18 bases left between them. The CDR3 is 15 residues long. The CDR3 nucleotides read TGTGCCAGCAGTAACCGGGGGGCAGGCTTGTACGAGCAGTACTTC. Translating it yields CASSNRGAGLYEQYF.

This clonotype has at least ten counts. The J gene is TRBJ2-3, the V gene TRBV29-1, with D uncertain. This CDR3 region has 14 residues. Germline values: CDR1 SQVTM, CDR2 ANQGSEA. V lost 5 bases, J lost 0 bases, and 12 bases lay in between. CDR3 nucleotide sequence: TGCAGCGTTAAGTCTGTACGGAGCACAGATACGCAGTATTTT. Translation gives CSVKSVRSTDTQYF.

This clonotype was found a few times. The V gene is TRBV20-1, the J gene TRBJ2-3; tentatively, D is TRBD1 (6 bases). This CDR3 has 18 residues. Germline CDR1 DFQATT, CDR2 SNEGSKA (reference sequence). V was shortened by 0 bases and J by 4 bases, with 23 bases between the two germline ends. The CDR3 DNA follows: TGCAGTGCTAGAGATCTCCGGGGTCAATTCCCAGGGGCAGATACGCAGTATTTT. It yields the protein CSARDLRGQFPGADTQYF.